Below, one T cell receptor beta chain is given with its context. Libraries were prepared by immunoSEQ multiplex PCR; TCRdb keeps only in-frame clonotypes and omits some of them. The sample records tens of thousands of clones, roughly 84% being singletons. This entry comes from a study of control samples from healthy donors and cancer patients. Looked up from germline, CDR1 is SGHNT and CDR2 is YENEEA. This CDR3 contains 14 residues. V was pared by 0 bases and J by 5 bases, with 3 bases of the junction left unmatched. Specimen: PBMCs. The receptor was isolated from a man aged 65 to 79 with lung cancer. The gene calls are TRBV11-3 and TRBJ2-7; TRBD1 aligns across 8 bases. Here the CDR3 reads CASSLDGGQDEQYF. CDR3 DNA: TGTGCCAGCAGCTTAGATGGGGGACAGGACGAGCAGTACTTC.